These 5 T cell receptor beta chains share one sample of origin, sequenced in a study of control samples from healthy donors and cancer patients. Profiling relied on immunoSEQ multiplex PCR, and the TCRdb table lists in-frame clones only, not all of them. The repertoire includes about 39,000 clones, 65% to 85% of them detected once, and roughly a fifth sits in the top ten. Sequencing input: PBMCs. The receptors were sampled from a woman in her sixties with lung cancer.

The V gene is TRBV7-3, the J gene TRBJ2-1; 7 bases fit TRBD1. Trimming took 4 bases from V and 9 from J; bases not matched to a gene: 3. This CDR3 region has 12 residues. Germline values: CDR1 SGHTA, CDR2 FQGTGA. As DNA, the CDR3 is TGTGCCAGCAGCTATACAGGGGCTGAGCAGTTCTTC. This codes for CASSYTGAEQFF.

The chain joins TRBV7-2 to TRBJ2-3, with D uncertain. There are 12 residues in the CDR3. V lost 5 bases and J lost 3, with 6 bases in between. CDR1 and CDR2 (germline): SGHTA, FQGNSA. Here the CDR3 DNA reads TGTGCCAGCAGCCAATGGACAGATACGCAGTATTTT. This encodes CASSQWTDTQYF.

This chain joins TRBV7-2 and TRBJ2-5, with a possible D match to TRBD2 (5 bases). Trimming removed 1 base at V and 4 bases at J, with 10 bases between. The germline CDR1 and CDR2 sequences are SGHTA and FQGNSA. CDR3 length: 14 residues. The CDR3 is CASSLGTSRETQYF. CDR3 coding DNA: TGTGCCAGCAGCTTAGGGACTTCCCGAGAGACCCAGTACTTC.

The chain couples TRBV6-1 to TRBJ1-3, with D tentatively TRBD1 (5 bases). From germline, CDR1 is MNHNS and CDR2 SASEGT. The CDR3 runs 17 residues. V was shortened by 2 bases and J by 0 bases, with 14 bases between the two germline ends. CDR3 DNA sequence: TGTGCCAGCAGTGAAACCATAAAGACAGCCTCTGGAAACACCATATATTTT. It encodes CASSETIKTASGNTIYF.

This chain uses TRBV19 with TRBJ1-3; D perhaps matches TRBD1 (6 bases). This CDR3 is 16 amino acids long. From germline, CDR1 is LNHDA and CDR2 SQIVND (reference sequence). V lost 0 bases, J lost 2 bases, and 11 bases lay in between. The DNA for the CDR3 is TGTGCCAGTAGTATAGATGGCGCAGGGGCTGGAAACACCATATATTTT. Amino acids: CASSIDGAGAGNTIYF.